This is a list of T cell receptor beta chains from one sample in a study of cytomegalovirus exposure and HLA in healthy donors. The protocol was immunoSEQ multiplex PCR, while the TCRdb copy is restricted to in-frame clones and leaves out a portion. The profile covers around 180,000 clones, with about four fifths appearing a single time and approximately 0.26% taken by the ten largest. Source material: PBMCs. The receptors originated from a boy aged 5-17 years in good health and CMV-seronegative. Both conserved end residues are part of each CDR3. Each record gives: J gene, V gene, D gene, clone size, CDR3 protein, CDR3 DNA. A D gene is named only where the DNA matches it firmly. The size entry is marked missing in some rows and otherwise reads once, few, many or a size class.

TRBJ2-1,TRBV7-9,NA,NA,CASSPDSRNEQFF,TGTGCCAGCAGCCCCGACAGCCGGAATGAGCAGTTCTTC
TRBJ2-2,TRBV9,TRBD2,NA,CASSVDFRGLAGLGGTGELFF,TGTGCCAGCAGCGTAGATTTTCGGGGACTAGCGGGTCTTGGGGGCACCGGGGAGCTGTTTTTT
TRBJ1-5,TRBV19,TRBD1,NA,CASQHAPRTGTFSNQPQHF,TGTGCCAGTCAGCATGCCCCCCGGACAGGGACATTCAGCAATCAGCCCCAGCATTTT
TRBJ2-5,TRBV18,TRBD1,NA,CASSPIDRGQETQYF,TGTGCCAGCTCACCCATCGACAGGGGGCAAGAGACCCAGTACTTC
TRBJ1-6,TRBV28,TRBD1,NA,CASTSRGGTDNSPLHF,TGTGCCAGCACCTCCCGTGGGGGGACAGATAATTCACCCCTCCACTTT
TRBJ2-1,TRBV7-2,TRBD2,NA,CASSFQTSASSYNEQFF,TGTGCCAGCAGCTTTCAAACTAGCGCGAGCTCCTACAATGAGCAGTTCTTC
TRBJ1-5,TRBV6-6,NA,NA,CASSYKGVNSNQPQHF,TGTGCCAGCAGTTACAAAGGGGTCAATAGCAATCAGCCCCAGCATTTT
TRBJ1-1,TRBV14,NA,once,CASSVTVEETEAFF,TGTGCCAGCAGCGTTACAGTGGAGGAAACTGAAGCTTTCTTT
TRBJ1-4,TRBV5-1,NA,NA,CASSVARVDEKLFF,TGCGCCAGCAGCGTGGCCCGGGTGGATGAAAAACTGTTTTTT
TRBJ2-2,TRBV27,NA,NA,CASRLTGELFF,TGTGCCAGCAGACTGACAGGGGAGCTGTTTTTT
TRBJ2-1,TRBV7-3,TRBD1,few,CASSLGQEEQFF,TGTGCCAGCAGCCTAGGACAGGAGGAGCAGTTCTTC
TRBJ2-3,TRBV7-8,TRBD2,NA,CASRGRWGLSGRHGDTQYF,TGTGCCAGCAGGGGTCGATGGGGTTTGAGCGGGAGACATGGAGATACGCAGTATTTT
TRBJ1-2,TRBV18,NA,NA,CASSLAESYGYTF,TGTGCCAGCTCACTGGCGGAGAGCTATGGCTACACCTTC
TRBJ1-4,TRBV6-1,TRBD1,NA,CASSRGVTNEKLFF,TGTGCCAGCAGCAGGGGGGTGACTAATGAAAAACTGTTTTTT
TRBJ2-6,TRBV7-3,TRBD1,NA,CASSSGGYGANVLTF,TGTGCCAGCAGCTCAGGGGGATACGGGGCCAACGTCCTGACTTTC
TRBJ1-4,TRBV4-3,NA,NA,CASSQDQGWEEKLFF,TGCGCCAGCAGCCAAGACCAGGGGTGGGAGGAAAAACTGTTTTTT
TRBJ2-5,TRBV4-2,NA,few,CASSQSPLETQYF,TGTGCCAGCAGCCAATCCCCTTTAGAGACCCAGTACTTC
TRBJ2-2,TRBV7-8,NA,NA,CASSPGHLNTGELFF,TGTGCCAGCAGCCCCGGACACTTGAACACCGGGGAGCTGTTTTTT
TRBJ1-2,TRBV7-6,TRBD1,few,CASRPRDRGPKGGYTF,TGTGCCAGCAGGCCGAGGGACAGGGGGCCAAAGGGTGGCTACACCTTC
TRBJ2-5,TRBV6-6,TRBD1,NA,CASREGGETQYF,TGTGCCAGCAGGGAAGGGGGCGAGACCCAGTACTTC
TRBJ2-7,TRBV30,NA,NA,CACTSGYEQYF,TGTGCCTGCACGAGCGGGTACGAGCAGTACTTC
TRBJ1-1,TRBV11-2,NA,NA,CASSPPTGWSWNTEAFF,TGTGCCAGCAGCCCCCCTACAGGGTGGTCTTGGAACACTGAAGCTTTCTTT
TRBJ2-4,TRBV9,NA,NA,CASSPRENIQYF,TGTGCCAGCAGCCCCCGGGAAAACATTCAGTACTTC
TRBJ1-2,TRBV7-2,NA,NA,CASSLAAGAYYGYTF,TGTGCCAGCAGCTTAGCGGCAGGGGCATATTATGGCTACACCTTC
TRBJ1-1,TRBV7-9,TRBD1,few,CATLETGGPDTEAFF,TGTGCCACTCTGGAGACAGGGGGTCCGGACACTGAAGCTTTCTTT
TRBJ1-2,TRBV5-1,NA,NA,CASSLAKGVYGYTF,TGCGCCAGCAGCTTGGCTAAAGGGGTCTATGGCTACACCTTC
TRBJ2-1,TRBV5-1,TRBD2,NA,CASSFYEGGPNEQFF,TGCGCCAGCAGCTTTTATGAGGGAGGGCCGAATGAGCAGTTCTTC
TRBJ2-7,TRBV5-1,NA,NA,CASSFEAVYEQYF,TGCGCCAGCAGCTTTGAAGCTGTCTACGAGCAGTACTTC
TRBJ1-1,TRBV2,NA,NA,CASSYRDTEAFF,TGTGCCAGCAGTTACAGGGACACTGAAGCTTTCTTT
TRBJ2-7,TRBV25-1,TRBD1,NA,CASSEEQGVYEQYF,TGTGCCAGCAGTGAGGAACAGGGGGTTTACGAGCAGTACTTC
TRBJ2-5,TRBV18,TRBD1,NA,CASSPPTGAETQYF,TGTGCCAGCTCACCACCAACAGGGGCGGAGACCCAGTACTTC
TRBJ1-4,TRBV7-2,NA,NA,CASSLGWREKLFF,TGTGCCAGCAGCTTAGGGTGGAGGGAAAAACTGTTTTTT
TRBJ1-1,TRBV7-3,TRBD1,NA,CASSKKRDRELLNTEAFF,TGTGCTAGCAGCAAAAAAAGGGACAGGGAACTATTGAACACTGAAGCTTTCTTT
TRBJ2-7,TRBV12-2,NA,NA,CASRLKFGKTYEQYF,TGTGCAAGTCGCTTAAAGTTCGGGAAAACCTACGAGCAGTACTTC
TRBJ2-3,TRBV4-2,TRBD2,NA,CASSRTGTSGRGGTDTQYF,TGTGCCAGCAGCCGGACCGGGACTAGCGGGAGGGGAGGCACAGATACGCAGTATTTT
TRBJ1-2,TRBV4-3,TRBD1,NA,CASSKMGQSNGYTF,TGCGCCAGCAGCAAGATGGGACAGTCAAATGGCTACACCTTC
TRBJ1-3,TRBV5-4,NA,NA,CASSWGGFGNTIYF,TGTGCCAGCAGCTGGGGGGGGTTTGGAAACACCATATATTTT
TRBJ1-4,TRBV9,TRBD1,NA,CASSVTGATNEKLFF,TGTGCCAGCAGCGTTACAGGGGCAACTAATGAAAAACTGTTTTTT
TRBJ1-5,TRBV2,TRBD1,NA,CASAGQGIWGNQPQHF,TGTGCCAGCGCGGGACAGGGGATTTGGGGCAATCAGCCCCAGCATTTT
TRBJ2-7,TRBV27,NA,NA,CASSLAGTRGEQYF,TGTGCCAGCAGTTTAGCCGGGACCCGGGGGGAGCAGTACTTC
TRBJ2-2,TRBV7-3,NA,NA,CASSSYFTGELFF,TGTGCCAGCAGCTCCTACTTCACCGGGGAGCTGTTTTTT
TRBJ2-1,TRBV5-1,TRBD2,once,CASSLGLAGNEQFF,TGCGCCAGCAGCTTGGGACTAGCGGGGAATGAGCAGTTCTTC
TRBJ2-2,TRBV13,TRBD2,once,CASSLSGGYTGELFF,TGTGCCAGCAGTTTAAGCGGGGGATACACCGGGGAGCTGTTTTTT
TRBJ2-7,TRBV27,NA,NA,CASPSGYEQYF,TGTGCCAGCCCGTCCGGCTACGAGCAGTACTTC
TRBJ2-5,TRBV6-1,TRBD1,NA,CASSRDRQETQYF,TGTGCCAGCAGTAGGGACAGGCAAGAGACCCAGTACTTC
TRBJ1-6,TRBV7-6,NA,NA,CASSLELAINSPLHF,TGTGCCAGCAGCTTAGAGCTCGCGATTAATTCACCCCTCCACTTT
TRBJ2-3,TRBV6-5,NA,NA,CASSYSRDSTDTQYF,TGTGCCAGCAGTTACTCCCGGGATAGCACAGATACGCAGTATTTT
TRBJ1-1,TRBV5-1,TRBD1,NA,CASSLATGATEAFF,TGCGCCAGCAGCTTGGCCACAGGGGCCACTGAAGCTTTCTTT